The present TCR beta chain was sequenced within a study of blood T cell repertoires in COVID-19. V lost 0 bases, J lost 1 base, and 4 bases lay in between. This CDR3 contains 14 residues. The germline V gene encodes CDR1 MNHEY and CDR2 SVGEGT. Only in-frame clones appear in the TCRdb table, and some are missing; sequencing was by immunoSEQ multiplex PCR. The table includes 150,000 to 200,000 clones, approximately 91% detected once. This clonotype was obtained from a man younger than 35 with COVID-19, enrolled during active disease. The genes are TRBV6-2 or TRBV6-3 and TRBJ1-5; D is undetermined. Sequencing was carried out using peripheral blood. The CDR3 spells CASSYSVSNQPQHF. The CDR3 DNA follows: TGTGCCAGCAGTTACTCCGTAAGCAATCAGCCCCAGCATTTT.